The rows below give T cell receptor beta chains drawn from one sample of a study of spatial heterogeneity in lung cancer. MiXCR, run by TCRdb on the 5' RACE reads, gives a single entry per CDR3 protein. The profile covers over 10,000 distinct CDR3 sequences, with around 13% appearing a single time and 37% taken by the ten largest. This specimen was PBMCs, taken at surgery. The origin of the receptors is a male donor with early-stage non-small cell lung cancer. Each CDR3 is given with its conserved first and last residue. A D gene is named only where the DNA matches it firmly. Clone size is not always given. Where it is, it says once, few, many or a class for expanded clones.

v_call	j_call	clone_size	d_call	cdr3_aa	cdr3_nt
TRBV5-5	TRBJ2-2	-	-	CASSPPAGVNTGELFF	TGTGCCAGCAGCCCGCCAGCAGGAGTGAACACCGGGGAGCTGTTTTTT
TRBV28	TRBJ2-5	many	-	CASSRQETQYF	TGTGCCAGCAGCCGACAAGAGACCCAGTACTTC
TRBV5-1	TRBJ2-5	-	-	CASGSSKVQETQYF	TGCGCCAGCGGCTCGTCGAAGGTCCAAGAGACCCAGTACTTC
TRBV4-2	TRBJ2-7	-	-	CASSQDVAGAEQYF	TGTGCCAGCAGCCAAGATGTGGCAGGGGCCGAGCAGTACTTC
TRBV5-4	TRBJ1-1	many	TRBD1	CASRRDRANTEAFF	TGTGCCAGCAGGAGGGACAGGGCAAACACTGAAGCTTTCTTT
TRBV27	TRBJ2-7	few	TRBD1	CASRQGYEQYF	TGTGCCAGCCGACAGGGCTACGAGCAGTACTTC
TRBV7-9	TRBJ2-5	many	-	CASSSGMTAVGYQETQYF	TGTGCCAGCAGCTCCGGGATGACGGCCGTCGGGTACCAAGAGACCCAGTACTTC
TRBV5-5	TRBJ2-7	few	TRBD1	CASSTLTTGGSYEQYF	TGTGCCAGCAGCACCTTAACCACAGGGGGCTCCTACGAGCAGTACTTC
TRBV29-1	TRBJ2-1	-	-	CSASDIYNEQFF	TGCAGCGCCTCGGACATCTACAATGAGCAGTTCTTC
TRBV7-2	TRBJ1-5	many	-	CASSSRVDQPQHF	TGTGCCAGCAGCTCCAGAGTGGACCAGCCCCAGCATTTT
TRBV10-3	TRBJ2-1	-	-	CAIKENINRVLDEQFF	TGTGCCATTAAGGAGAACATAAACAGGGTATTAGATGAGCAGTTCTTC
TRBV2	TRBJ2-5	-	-	CASTPRPQETQYF	TGTGCCAGCACCCCCCGGCCCCAAGAGACCCAGTACTTC
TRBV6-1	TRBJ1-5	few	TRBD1	CASSLGQGGYQPQHF	TGTGCCAGCAGTTTAGGACAGGGAGGGTATCAGCCCCAGCATTTT
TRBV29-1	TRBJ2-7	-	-	CSVEMWDNSYEQYF	TGCAGCGTTGAAATGTGGGACAACTCCTACGAGCAGTACTTC
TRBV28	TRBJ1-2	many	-	CASSLTGSGYTF	TGTGCCAGCAGTCTCACAGGATCCGGCTACACCTTC
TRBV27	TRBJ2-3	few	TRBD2	CASSSQRGGLTDTQYF	TGTGCCAGCAGTTCCCAGCGGGGGGGACTCACAGATACGCAGTATTTT
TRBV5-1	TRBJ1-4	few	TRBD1	CASSLGQGDEKLFF	TGCGCCAGCAGCTTGGGACAGGGGGACGAAAAACTGTTTTTT
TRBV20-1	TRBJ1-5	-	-	CSARDSREGQPQHF	TGCAGTGCTAGAGATAGTCGGGAGGGTCAGCCCCAGCATTTT
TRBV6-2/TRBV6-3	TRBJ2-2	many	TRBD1	CASLTGRFNTGELFF	TGTGCCAGCCTGACAGGGCGATTTAACACCGGGGAGCTGTTTTTT
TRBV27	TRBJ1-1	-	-	CASSVDRNTEAFF	TGTGCCAGCAGTGTCGACAGGAACACTGAAGCTTTCTTT
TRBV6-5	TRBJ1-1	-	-	CASSFGTPAAEAFF	TGTGCCAGCAGTTTCGGGACGCCGGCCGCTGAAGCTTTCTTT
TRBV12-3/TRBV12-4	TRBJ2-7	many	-	CASRYRSDEQYF	TGTGCCAGCAGGTACAGGTCGGACGAGCAGTACTTC
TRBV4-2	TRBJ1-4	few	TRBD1	CASSQGTGFNEKLFF	TGTGCCAGCAGCCAAGGGACAGGGTTTAATGAAAAACTGTTTTTT
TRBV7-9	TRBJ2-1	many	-	CASSSSGRFTNEQFF	TGTGCCAGCAGTTCTAGTGGACGGTTTACCAATGAGCAGTTCTTC
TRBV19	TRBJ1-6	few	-	CASRNRDSSYNSPLHF	TGTGCCAGTAGAAACAGAGATAGCTCCTATAATTCACCCCTCCACTTT
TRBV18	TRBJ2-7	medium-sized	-	CASSPGRDTSYEQYF	TGTGCCAGCTCACCAGGGAGGGACACCTCCTACGAGCAGTACTTC
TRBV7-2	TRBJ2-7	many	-	CASSPRDGYEQYF	TGTGCCAGCAGCCCTAGGGACGGTTACGAGCAGTACTTC
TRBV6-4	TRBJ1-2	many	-	CASRPAGTNYGYTF	TGTGCCAGCAGGCCCGCCGGGACAAACTATGGCTACACCTTC
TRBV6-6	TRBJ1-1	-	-	CASVRLNTEAFF	TGTGCCAGTGTTCGGCTGAACACTGAAGCTTTCTTT
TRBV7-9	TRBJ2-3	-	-	CASSLPPGAADTQYF	TGTGCCAGCAGCCTCCCCCCAGGGGCGGCAGATACGCAGTATTTT
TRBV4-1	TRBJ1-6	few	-	CASSQEGLPPNSPLHF	TGCGCCAGCAGCCAAGAGGGCTTACCGCCTAATTCACCCCTCCACTTT
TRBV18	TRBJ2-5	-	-	CASSPLGALRETQYF	TGTGCCAGCTCACCACTGGGGGCCCTACGAGAGACCCAGTACTTC
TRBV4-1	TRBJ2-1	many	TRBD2	CASSPGTSGGVKTPFF	TGCGCCAGCAGCCCCGGGACTAGCGGGGGGGTTAAAACTCCGTTCTTC
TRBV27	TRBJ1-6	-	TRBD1	CASSSDRGNSPLHF	TGTGCCAGCAGTTCGGACAGGGGGAATTCACCCCTCCACTTT
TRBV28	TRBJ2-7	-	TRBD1	CASSLQGAYEQYF	TGTGCCAGCAGTCTTCAGGGGGCCTACGAGCAGTACTTC
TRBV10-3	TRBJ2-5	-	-	CAISVQGWHQYF	TGTGCCATCAGTGTCCAGGGGTGGCACCAGTACTTC
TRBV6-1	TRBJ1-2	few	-	CASSERPTGAPGYTF	TGTGCCAGCAGTGAACGCCCTACTGGGGCTCCTGGCTACACCTTC
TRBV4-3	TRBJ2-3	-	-	CASSQDLAQTSTDTQYF	TGCGCCAGCAGCCAAGATCTGGCACAGACCAGCACAGATACGCAGTATTTT
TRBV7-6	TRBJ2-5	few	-	CASSLAWGQETQYF	TGTGCCAGCAGCTTGGCCTGGGGTCAAGAGACCCAGTACTTC
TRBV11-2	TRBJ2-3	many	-	CASSLALADTQYF	TGTGCCAGCAGCTTAGCCCTTGCAGATACGCAGTATTTT
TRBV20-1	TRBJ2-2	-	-	CSARRRTANTGELFF	TGCAGTGCTAGGAGGAGGACAGCGAACACCGGGGAGCTGTTTTTT
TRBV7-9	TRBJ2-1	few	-	CASSFRSGHGYNEQFF	TGTGCCAGCAGCTTCCGTAGCGGACACGGATACAATGAGCAGTTCTTC
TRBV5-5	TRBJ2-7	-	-	CASSLVASPSYEQYF	TGTGCCAGCAGCTTGGTTGCCAGTCCCTCCTACGAGCAGTACTTC
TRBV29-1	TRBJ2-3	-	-	CSVDWTRGTDTQYF	TGCAGCGTTGATTGGACGCGAGGGACAGATACGCAGTATTTT
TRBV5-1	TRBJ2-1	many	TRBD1	CASSGGQGSYNEQFF	TGCGCCAGCAGCGGGGGACAGGGCTCCTACAATGAGCAGTTCTTC